The source of this TCR beta chain is a study of T cell responses to AZD1222 COVID-19 vaccine. Study results and caveats: Nearly half of spike-specific TCRs reportedly target unmutated variant regions.

To note about this clone: Its antigen is unidentified.

V lost 6 bases, J lost 5 bases, and 17 bases lay in between. Germline V gives CDR1 LNHDA, CDR2 SQIVND (reference sequence). The CDR3 totals 15 residues. This table comes from immunoSEQ multiplex PCR, and its TCRdb copy is limited to in-frame clones, with some not included. This table holds 150,000 to 200,000 clones, under 95% found once. This chain uses TRBV19 with TRBJ1-5; D is possibly TRBD1 (5 bases). The receptor's source is an adult who received the AZD1222 COVID-19 vaccine. The source was peripheral blood, collected 28 days after the second AZD1222 dose. The CDR3 loop is CASSTRGARDQPQHF. The CDR3 DNA follows: TGTGCCAGTAGCACTAGGGGCGCTAGGGATCAGCCCCAGCATTTT.